Listed here are 27 T cell receptor beta chains from one sample, sequenced in a study of OX40 agonist ivuxolimab in advanced cancers. Libraries were prepared by immunoSEQ multiplex PCR; TCRdb keeps only in-frame clonotypes and omits some of them. The sample contains about 62,000 clones, around 92% of which appear only once. Sample: CD4+ or CD8+ T cells sorted from blood, taken in a trial of the OX40 agonist ivuxolimab. These TCRs come from an adult with an advanced solid tumor such as melanoma, head and neck, liver or kidney cancer.

The chain uses TRBV7-7 and TRBJ2-1; D gene unclear. Germline values: CDR1 SSHAT, CDR2 FNYEAQ (reference sequence). Trimming shortened V by 2 bases and J by 4 bases, and 6 bases separated the two germline ends. CDR3 length: 13 residues. The chain's CDR3 is CASSLSHYNEQFF. The CDR3 region has the DNA TGTGCCAGCAGCTTATCCCATTACAATGAGCAGTTCTTC.

The gene calls are TRBV7-6 and TRBJ1-1, with TRBD1 as a possible D gene (6 bases). Between the trimmed V and J ends, which lost 6 bases and 6 bases, there was a span of 17 bases. This CDR3 spans 14 amino acids. Germline V gene data show CDR1 as SGHVS and CDR2 as FNYEAQ. DNA for the CDR3: TGTGCCAGCAGTCAAAGGGGGGGGTCAGCTGAAGCTTTCTTT. It yields the protein CASSQRGGSAEAFF.

This chain connects TRBV4-1 to TRBJ2-1; maybe TRBD2 (7 bases). The V gene's germline CDR1 is MGHRA and CDR2 YSYEKL. V was shortened by 1 base and J by 9 bases, with 13 bases between the two germline ends. This CDR3 comprises 14 residues. The CDR3 region is CASSQAEGGSEQFF. The DNA for the CDR3 is TGCGCCAGCAGCCAAGCTGAGGGGGGGAGTGAGCAGTTCTTC.

This chain links TRBV10-3 with TRBJ2-7; 9 bases agree with TRBD1. Trimming removed 11 bases from V and 5 bases from J; junction bases left unmatched: 10. Germline loops: CDR1 ENHRY, CDR2 SYGVKD. The CDR3 runs to 13 residues. CDR3 in amino acids: CASLQGAGHEQYF. Here the CDR3 DNA reads TGTGCCTCACTACAGGGGGCGGGCCACGAGCAGTACTTC.

The chain has TRBV6-1 and TRBJ2-3; 7 bases are shared with TRBD1. Germline V gives CDR1 MNHNS, CDR2 SASEGT. The trim removed 4 bases at V and 2 bases at J, leaving 9 bases unmatched. The CDR3 loop spans 16 amino acids. CDR3 in DNA: TGTGCCAGCAGTGTTGGGACAGCTCTCTTCACAGATACGCAGTATTTT. This encodes CASSVGTALFTDTQYF.

The chain is built from TRBV6-6 and TRBJ2-7, with D unresolved. This CDR3 spans 13 amino acids. Germline loops: CDR1 MNHNY, CDR2 SVGAGI (reference sequence). The V gene lost 8 bases and the J gene lost 7 bases, with 18 bases spanning the gap. CDR3 in DNA: TGTGCCAGCCAACCCGAACGCGACCGGGAGCAGTACTTC. Amino acids: CASQPERDREQYF.

CDR3 in DNA: TGTGCCAGCAGCGACGCCGCGGGGGGCGCGTATGGCTACACCTTC. Its translation is CASSDAAGGAYGYTF. This chain uses TRBV4-2 with TRBJ1-2; the D gene is possibly TRBD1 (6 bases). The CDR3 has 15 amino acids. Germline CDR1 reads LGHNA; CDR2 reads YNFKEQ. Trimming stripped 5 bases from V and 5 bases from J, with 18 bases between.

The V gene is TRBV6-1, the J gene TRBJ2-1; D unresolved. The CDR3 loop spans 11 amino acids. Germline V gene sequence: CDR1 MNHNS, CDR2 SASEGT. Between the trimmed V and J ends, which lost 4 bases and 6 bases, there was a span of 4 bases. The CDR3 spells CASSVGNEQFF. CDR3 bases: TGTGCCAGCAGTGTCGGCAATGAGCAGTTCTTC.

This clone appeared once. The V gene is TRBV9, the J gene TRBJ1-1; possibly TRBD1 for D (6 bases). This CDR3 contains 17 residues. The germline V and J ends were trimmed by 4 bases and 5 bases, with 24 bases remaining between them. Germline V gene lookup returns CDR1 SGDLS and CDR2 YYNGEE. The CDR3 bases are TGTGCCAGCAGCCAAATTGACAGGTCGGCCTGGAGGACTGAAGCTTTCTTT. Amino acid sequence: CASSQIDRSAWRTEAFF. Combining the CDR3 with reference TRBV9 and TRBJ1-1 gives the whole variable domain DSGVTQTPKHLITATGQRVTLRCSPRSGDLSVYWYQQSLDQGLQFLIQYYNGEERAKGNILERFSAQQFPDLHSELNLSSLELGDSALYFCASSQIDRSAWRTEAFFGQGTRLTVV.

CDR3 in amino acids: CASSAGALHNEQFF. For the CDR3, the DNA is TGTGCCAGCAGTGCCGGAGCCCTCCACAATGAGCAGTTCTTC. The chain has TRBV27 and TRBJ2-1; D is undetermined. The CDR3 has 14 residues. V gave up 5 bases and J gave up 5 bases, with 13 bases separating them. CDR1 and CDR2 from the germline V gene are MNHEY and SMNVEV (reference sequence).

The CDR3 nucleotides are TGTGCCAGCAGCTTGCCTGAGGGAGGGCCGAGAGAGACCCAGTACTTC. Translation: CASSLPEGGPRETQYF. The gene calls are TRBV5-4 and TRBJ2-5, with 7 bases identical to TRBD2. Germline V gene lookup returns CDR1 SGHNT and CDR2 YYREEE (reference sequence). The CDR3 runs 16 residues. Trimming took 1 base from V and 4 from J; bases not matched to a gene: 10.

This clone was seen only once. CDR3 protein: CASSQVSRLQGANTEAFF. CDR3 bases: TGCGCCAGCAGCCAAGTTTCTAGACTCCAGGGGGCGAACACTGAAGCTTTCTTT. This sequence joins TRBV4-1 and TRBJ1-1; 8 positions match TRBD1. Germline values: CDR1 MGHRA, CDR2 YSYEKL. CDR3 size: 18 residues. Trimming took 1 base from V and 1 from J; bases not matched to a gene: 11.

This rearrangement joins TRBV19 to TRBJ2-7, with D perhaps TRBD1 or TRBD2 (5 bases each). V was cut by 3 bases and J by 2 bases, with 11 bases left in between. This CDR3 has 14 residues. In germline, CDR1 is LNHDA, CDR2 SQIVND (reference sequence). DNA for the CDR3: TGTGCCAGTAGTATTACGGGGACCCCCTACGAGCAGTACTTC. The encoded protein is CASSITGTPYEQYF.

The V gene is TRBV13, the J gene TRBJ2-1; D could derive from TRBD1 or TRBD2 (6 bases each). The V gene lost 1 base and the J gene lost 7 bases, with 14 bases spanning the gap. The CDR3 has 15 residues. Germline-derived CDR1 and CDR2 are PRHDT and FYEKMQ (reference sequence). CDR3 in amino acids: CASSLVGGQRNEQFF. The CDR3 bases are TGTGCCAGCAGCTTAGTGGGGGGACAAAGAAATGAGCAGTTCTTC.

J is TRBJ2-3 and V is TRBV6-5; TRBD1 might be the D (6 bases). Trimming removed 2 bases at V and 5 bases at J, with 8 bases between. The CDR3 runs 13 residues. Germline CDR1 and CDR2: MNHEY and SVGAGI. The CDR3 DNA reads TGTGCCAGCAGTTACGCAGGGGAAGATACGCAGTATTTT. It encodes CASSYAGEDTQYF.

The chain links TRBV7-2 to TRBJ2-7; D perhaps matches TRBD2 (6 bases). Germline values: CDR1 SGHTA, CDR2 FQGNSA. This CDR3 is built from 15 residues. The germline V and J ends were trimmed by 2 bases and 0 bases, with 11 bases remaining between them. DNA of the CDR3: TGTGCCAGCAGCTTAATAGCGGAGGTCTCCTACGAGCAGTACTTC. This codes for CASSLIAEVSYEQYF.

The chain employs TRBV19 and TRBJ2-7; D gene ambiguous. CDR1 is LNHDA and CDR2 is SQIVND in the germline V gene (reference sequence). The V end lost 3 bases, the J end lost 2 bases, and 11 bases lay between the germline ends. The CDR3 runs to 14 residues. DNA for the CDR3: TGTGCCAGTAGTATCGGCTCAAATACCTACGAGCAGTACTTC. Its translation: CASSIGSNTYEQYF.

This rearrangement joins TRBV11-2 to TRBJ2-5; tentative D call: TRBD2 (5 bases). The CDR3 is 14 amino acids. Germline CDR1 SGHAT, CDR2 FQNNGV. Trimming removed 5 bases at V and 5 bases at J, with 15 bases between. The CDR3 sequence: CASSHGGRSETQYF. The CDR3 coding sequence is TGTGCCAGCAGCCACGGAGGCCGCTCGGAGACCCAGTACTTC.

The chain has TRBV7-6 and TRBJ2-1, with 8 bases identical to TRBD1. Germline V gene sequence: CDR1 SGHVS, CDR2 FNYEAQ. With 3 bases clipped from V and 6 bases from J, the junction kept 7 bases outside the gene matches. The CDR3 is made up of 15 amino acids. DNA for the CDR3: TGTGCCAGCAGCTTCACAGGGGGTATGCGCAATGAGCAGTTCTTC. Translated, it gives CASSFTGGMRNEQFF.

This chain connects TRBV7-9 to TRBJ1-4, with 7 bases aligning to TRBD1. Losses at the gene ends were 5 bases for V and 2 bases for J; bases not matched to a gene: 8. This CDR3 is built from 16 residues. CDR1 is SEHNR and CDR2 is FQNEAQ in the germline V gene (reference sequence). This chain's CDR3 is CASSLDREATNEKLFF. The CDR3 DNA reads as TGTGCCAGCAGCCTAGACAGGGAGGCGACTAATGAAAAACTGTTTTTT.

V is TRBV6-5 and J is TRBJ1-2; D may be TRBD1 (6 bases). CDR1 and CDR2 from the germline V gene are MNHEY and SVGAGI. Trimming pared 5 bases from V and 8 bases from J, leaving 15 bases between. The CDR3 covers 13 residues. The DNA of the CDR3 is TGTGCCAGCAGTGTTATAGGGGGACAAGGCTACACCTTC. Translation: CASSVIGGQGYTF.

This clone was observed a single time. The chain carries TRBV18 and TRBJ1-2, with 8 bases lining up with TRBD1. The CDR3 totals 13 residues. Germline CDR1 is KGHSH and CDR2 is LQKENI. V shed 5 bases, J shed 8 bases, and the junction held 7 bases outside the gene matches. The CDR3 DNA reads TGTGCCAGCTCAATTAGGACAGGGCTCGGCTACACCTTC. Translating gives CASSIRTGLGYTF.

The chain is built from TRBV9 and TRBJ1-1, with D possibly matching TRBD1 (5 bases). The CDR3 contains 13 residues. Per the germline V gene, CDR1 is SGDLS and CDR2 is YYNGEE. The V end was cut by 0 bases, the J end by 8 bases, with 11 bases between. The CDR3 region is CASSVGGAGEAFF. The CDR3 DNA follows: TGTGCCAGCAGCGTAGGTGGGGCAGGGGAAGCTTTCTTT.

The chain joins TRBV6-1 to TRBJ1-1; D unresolved. CDR3 length: 18 amino acids. Trimming removed 2 bases at V and 0 bases at J, with 19 bases between. Germline V gene sequence: CDR1 MNHNS, CDR2 SASEGT. CDR3 sequence: CASSEFRFGLVLNTEAFF. The CDR3, as DNA: TGTGCCAGCAGTGAATTTAGGTTTGGGTTAGTATTGAACACTGAAGCTTTCTTT.

The chain combines TRBV29-1 with TRBJ1-1; D unclear. V lost 7 bases and J lost 0, with 9 bases in between. The CDR3 is made up of 12 amino acids. The germline CDR1 and CDR2 sequences are SQVTM and ANQGSEA. The CDR3 nucleotides read TGCAGCGCCGGATCAGTGAACACTGAAGCTTTCTTT. Translated: CSAGSVNTEAFF.

The V gene is TRBV9, the J gene TRBJ2-1; TRBD1 aligns across 7 bases. CDR3 size: 15 residues. CDR1 is SGDLS, CDR2 YYNGEE, per germline. The J segment lost 3 bases and the V segment lost 6 bases, leaving 9 bases of the junction unmatched. The CDR3 region has the DNA TGTGCCAGCACGGAAGGGGGCGCAATCTACAATGAGCAGTTCTTC. It encodes CASTEGGAIYNEQFF.

The chain couples TRBV27 to TRBJ2-3; a possible D gene is TRBD1 (6 bases). This CDR3 region has 15 residues. V was shortened by 7 bases and J by 0 bases, with 14 bases between the two germline ends. Germline V gene lookup returns CDR1 MNHEY and CDR2 SMNVEV (reference sequence). As DNA, the CDR3 is TGTGCCAGCATGACGGGACATCTAAGCACAGATACGCAGTATTTT. Its translation is CASMTGHLSTDTQYF.